Shown below are 6 T cell receptor beta chains from a single sample sequenced in a study of blood T cell repertoires in COVID-19. Profiling relied on immunoSEQ multiplex PCR, and the TCRdb table lists in-frame clones only, not all of them. Here the sample spans around 140,000 clones, 60% to 80% being singletons. The sample was peripheral blood. The receptors stem from a woman aged 70 to 79 with acute or convalescent COVID-19.

Details on this clone: Other DNA sequences in the sample encode the same CDR3. The chain has TRBV2 and TRBJ2-7, with 7 bases matching TRBD1. The CDR3 has 14 amino acids. The germline gives CDR1 SNHLY, CDR2 FYNNEI. V lost 4 bases and J lost 2; bases outside the gene matches: 5. The CDR3 sequence: CASSAQTGAYEQYF. The CDR3 nucleotides are TGTGCCAGCAGTGCCCAAACAGGGGCCTACGAGCAGTACTTC.

This clone was picked up one time. The chain couples TRBV29-1 to TRBJ2-3; D is unresolved. CDR3 length: 12 amino acids. Germline assignment: CDR1 SQVTM and CDR2 ANQGSEA. Trimming took 1 base from V and 4 from J, leaving 6 bases between them. The CDR3: CSVEAFSDTQYF. As DNA, the CDR3 is TGCAGCGTTGAAGCGTTCTCAGATACGCAGTATTTT.

This clone came up many times. The J gene is TRBJ1-1, the V gene TRBV28; 7 positions match TRBD1. CDR3 length: 15 residues. Per germline, CDR1 MDHEN and CDR2 SYDVKM. Trimming removed 5 bases from V and 2 bases from J; junction bases left unmatched: 8. The CDR3 loop reads CASSARTGTNTEAFF. In nucleotides, the CDR3 is TGTGCCAGCAGTGCTCGGACAGGAACAAACACTGAAGCTTTCTTT.

The rearrangement joins TRBV18 to TRBJ2-7, with 7 bases fitting TRBD1. Germline CDR1 KGHSH, CDR2 LQKENI. This CDR3 contains 13 residues. V lost 3 bases and J lost 5; bases outside the gene matches: 4. The CDR3 DNA reads as TGTGCCAGCTCACCGGGGACAGTTAACGAGCAGTACTTC. It specifies CASSPGTVNEQYF.

The J gene is TRBJ1-2, the V gene TRBV7-8, with D perhaps TRBD1 (5 bases). CDR1 and CDR2 from the germline V gene are SGHVS and FQNEAQ. CDR3 length: 17 residues. Trimming shortened V by 6 bases and J by 2 bases, and 22 bases separated the two germline ends. The DNA of the CDR3 is TGTGCCAGCAGGACGTTGGAGGGGACGGATGGAAACTATGGCTACACCTTC. The encoded protein is CASRTLEGTDGNYGYTF.

In this sample, this clone turned up a few times. The CDR3 bases are TGTGCCAGCAGCCAAACAGTCATGAACACTGAAGCTTTCTTT. The encoded protein is CASSQTVMNTEAFF. The chain links TRBV6-5 to TRBJ1-1, with D uncertain. The CDR3 has 14 residues. The V and J ends lost 6 bases and 0 bases respectively, with 11 bases between them. Germline assignment: CDR1 MNHEY and CDR2 SVGAGI.